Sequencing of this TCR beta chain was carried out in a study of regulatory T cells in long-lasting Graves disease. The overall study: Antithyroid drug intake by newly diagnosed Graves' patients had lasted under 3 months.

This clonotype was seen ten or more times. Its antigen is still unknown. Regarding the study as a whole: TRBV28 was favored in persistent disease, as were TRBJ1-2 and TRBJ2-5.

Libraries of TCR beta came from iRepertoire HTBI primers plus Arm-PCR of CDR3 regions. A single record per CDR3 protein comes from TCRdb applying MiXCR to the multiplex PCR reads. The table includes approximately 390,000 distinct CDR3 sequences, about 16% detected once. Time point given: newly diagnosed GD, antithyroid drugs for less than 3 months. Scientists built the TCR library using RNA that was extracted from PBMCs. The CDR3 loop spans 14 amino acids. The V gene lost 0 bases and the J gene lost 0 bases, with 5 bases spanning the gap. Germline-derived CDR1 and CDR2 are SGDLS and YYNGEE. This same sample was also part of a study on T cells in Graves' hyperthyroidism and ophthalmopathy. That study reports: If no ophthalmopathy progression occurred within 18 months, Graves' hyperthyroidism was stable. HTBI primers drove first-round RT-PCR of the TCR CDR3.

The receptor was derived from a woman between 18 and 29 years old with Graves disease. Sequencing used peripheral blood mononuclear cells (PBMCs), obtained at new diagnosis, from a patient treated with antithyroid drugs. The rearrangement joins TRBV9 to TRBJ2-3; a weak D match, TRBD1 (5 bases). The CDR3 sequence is CASSVGQSTDTQYF. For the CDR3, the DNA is TGTGCCAGCAGCGTAGGACAGAGCACAGATACGCAGTATTTT.